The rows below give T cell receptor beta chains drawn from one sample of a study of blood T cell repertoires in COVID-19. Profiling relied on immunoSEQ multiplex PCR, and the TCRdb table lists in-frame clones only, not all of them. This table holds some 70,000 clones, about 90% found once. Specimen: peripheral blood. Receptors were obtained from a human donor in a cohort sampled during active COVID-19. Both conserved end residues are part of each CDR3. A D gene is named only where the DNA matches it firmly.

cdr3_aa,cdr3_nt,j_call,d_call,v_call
CAWIGKDSRTDTQYF,TGTGCCTGGATTGGTAAAGACTCACGCACAGATACGCAGTATTTT,TRBJ2-3,NA,TRBV30
CASSLYGDRDGEQFF,TGTGCCAGCAGTTTATATGGGGACAGGGATGGAGAGCAGTTCTTC,TRBJ2-1,TRBD1,TRBV27
CASKRGQPTMNTEAFF,TGTGCCAGCAAAAGGGGACAGCCGACCATGAACACTGAAGCTTTCTTT,TRBJ1-1,TRBD1,TRBV27
CASSADRGYTEAFF,TGTGCCAGCAGTGCAGACAGGGGGTATACTGAAGCTTTCTTT,TRBJ1-1,TRBD1,TRBV2
CASSYSRGGAYEQYF,TGTGCCAGCAGTTACTCGCGTGGGGGGGCGTACGAGCAGTACTTC,TRBJ2-7,NA,TRBV6-2/TRBV6-3
CASRTGAYNEQFF,TGTGCCAGCAGAACGGGAGCCTACAATGAGCAGTTCTTC,TRBJ2-1,NA,TRBV27
CATSLTGIGTDTQYF,TGTGCCACCAGCCTGACAGGGATTGGGACAGATACGCAGTATTTT,TRBJ2-3,TRBD1,TRBV24-1
CASSHTDKGLTDTQYF,TGCGCCAGCAGCCACACTGACAAGGGGCTTACAGATACGCAGTATTTT,TRBJ2-3,NA,TRBV4-1
CASRARGVAFF,TGTGCCAGCAGGGCTCGGGGAGTAGCTTTCTTT,TRBJ1-1,NA,TRBV6-5
CASRSTGICRSCTDTQYF,TGTGCAAGTCGGTCCACAGGGATTTGCCGTTCTTGCACAGATACGCAGTATTTT,TRBJ2-3,NA,TRBV12-2
CASSQRDRGSYEQYF,TGCGCCAGCAGCCAGAGGGACAGGGGTTCCTACGAGCAGTACTTC,TRBJ2-7,TRBD1,TRBV4-3
CAWSTPLGQGTAGELFF,TGTGCCTGGAGTACCCCCCTTGGACAGGGAACGGCCGGGGAGCTGTTTTTT,TRBJ2-2,TRBD1,TRBV30
CASSPGQISYEQYF,TGTGCCAGCAGCCCGGGACAGATATCCTACGAGCAGTACTTC,TRBJ2-7,TRBD1,TRBV7-2
CATRPGHDNTEAFF,TGTGCCACAAGGCCGGGACACGACAACACTGAAGCTTTCTTT,TRBJ1-1,NA,TRBV24-1
CASSSLPGQGQPQHF,TGTGCCAGCAGCTCTCTACCGGGACAGGGACAGCCCCAGCATTTT,TRBJ1-5,TRBD1,TRBV5-4
CASSITGDRTDTQYF,TGTGCCAGTAGTATTACAGGGGACCGCACAGATACGCAGTATTTT,TRBJ2-3,TRBD1,TRBV19